The 20 T cell receptor beta chains in this list originate from one sample, sequenced in a study of Graves' ophthalmopathy and Graves' hyperthyroidism. CDR3 regions of TCR beta were amplified from RNA transcripts. HTBI primers primed a first-round RT-PCR, and a second-round multiplex PCR followed. MiXCR, run by TCRdb on the multiplex PCR reads, gives a single entry per CDR3 protein. The sample yields approximately 45,000 distinct CDR3 sequences, under 55% seen once. Sequenced input: peripheral blood. These receptors all come from an adult man with Graves' ophthalmopathy.

The chain carries TRBV30 and TRBJ1-3; TRBD1 matches 10 bases. The CDR3 totals 14 residues. CDR1 is GTSNPN, CDR2 SVGIG, per germline (reference sequence). V gave up 5 bases and J gave up 3 bases; unmatched junction bases: 4. CDR3 nucleotide sequence: TGTGCCTGGGGGACAGGGGTTTTTGGAAACACCATATATTTT. Amino acids: CAWGTGVFGNTIYF.

This chain connects TRBV29-1 to TRBJ1-2, with TRBD1 as a possible D gene (5 bases). Trimming took off 6 bases at V and 3 bases at J, with 14 bases between the two ends. CDR3 length: 13 residues. Germline lookup yields CDR1 SQVTM and CDR2 ANQGSEA. CDR3 sequence reads: CSVVPQGDYGYTF. The CDR3 nucleotides are TGCAGCGTGGTGCCCCAGGGAGACTATGGCTACACCTTC. The full variable domain, its missing parts supplied by reference TRBV29-1 and TRBJ1-2, is SAVISQKPSRDICQRGTSLTIQCQVDSQVTMMFWYRQQPGQSLTLIATANQGSEATYESGFVIDKFPISRPNLTFSTLTVSNMSPEDSSIYLCSVVPQGDYGYTFGSGTRLTVV.

The chain employs TRBV10-3 and TRBJ1-2; D is perhaps TRBD1 (6 bases). Germline CDR1 is ENHRY and CDR2 is SYGVKD. This CDR3 has 16 amino acids. Trimming took off 3 bases at V and 8 bases at J, with 22 bases between the two ends. DNA for the CDR3: TGTGCCATCAGTGAAGCGAGTCACCGGGGGGGCTACGGCTACACCTTC. Amino acid sequence: CAISEASHRGGYGYTF.

This clonotype occurred many times. J is TRBJ2-3 and V is TRBV20-1, with D perhaps matching TRBD1 or TRBD2 (5 bases each). The CDR3 sequence is 13 residues long. Germline loops: CDR1 DFQATT, CDR2 SNEGSKA (reference sequence). The CDR3 sequence is CGGRGRGEDTQYF. The DNA of the CDR3 is TGCGGTGGTCGGGGTAGGGGAGAAGATACGCAGTATTTT.

In its sample, this clonotype was seen a few times. The rearrangement joins TRBV19 to TRBJ2-2; perhaps TRBD2 as D (5 bases). CDR1 LNHDA and CDR2 SQIVND come from the germline V gene (reference sequence). This CDR3 comprises 16 residues. V lost 7 bases, J lost 0 bases, and 15 bases lay in between. This CDR3 reads CASTRVGGANTGELFF. CDR3 DNA: TGTGCCAGTACGCGGGTAGGCGGAGCGAACACCGGGGAGCTGTTTTTT.

This clonotype was observed at least ten times. The chain carries TRBV5-1 and TRBJ1-2; D remains unclear. V was cut by 0 bases and J by 2 bases, with 11 bases left in between. Germline V gene lookup returns CDR1 SGHRS and CDR2 YFSETQ. This CDR3 is 15 amino acids long. CDR3 DNA: TGCGCCAGCAGCTTGGATTTTGGAGGGAACTATGGCTACACCTTC. It is translated as CASSLDFGGNYGYTF.

This clonotype was counted many times. The rearrangement joins TRBV5-4 to TRBJ1-2; 11 nucleotides align to TRBD1. After removal of 3 bases from V and 5 bases from J, the junction contained 6 bases not matched to a gene. The CDR3 covers 15 residues. Looked up from germline, CDR1 is SGHNT and CDR2 is YYREEE (reference sequence). CDR3 in amino acids: CASSYAGTGGYGYTF. In DNA form, the CDR3 reads TGTGCCAGCAGCTATGCCGGGACAGGGGGATATGGCTACACCTTC.

This clonotype was seen a few times. In DNA form, the CDR3 reads TGTGCCACCAGCAGAGAGGGGCGGAGCACAGATACGCAGTATTTT. Amino acids: CATSREGRSTDTQYF. The rearrangement joins TRBV15 to TRBJ2-3; the D gene is possibly TRBD1 (5 bases). Germline V gene lookup returns CDR1 LNHNV and CDR2 YYDKDF (reference sequence). V was pared by 0 bases and J by 0 bases, with 7 bases between. The CDR3 is 15 amino acids.

This clonotype was found many times. One end of the junction varies from germline; a read error may be responsible. This sequence joins TRBV7-3 and TRBJ2-5; 7 positions agree with TRBD1. Germline V gene lookup returns CDR1 SGHTA and CDR2 FQGTGA. The CDR3 contains 14 residues. The CDR3 nucleotides are TGTGCCAGCAGCCCCCAAGGGGGCCAAGAGACCCAGCACTTC. Its translation is CASSPQGGQETQHF.

This clonotype was picked up many times. V and J are TRBV19 and TRBJ1-3, with a weak D call TRBD1 (6 bases). The CDR3 spans 15 residues. Germline loops: CDR1 LNHDA, CDR2 SQIVND (reference sequence). V lost 5 bases, J lost 2 bases, and 13 bases lay in between. The CDR3 reads CASSSAGAPGNTIYF. In nucleotides, the CDR3 is TGTGCCAGTAGTTCAGCGGGGGCGCCTGGAAACACCATATATTTT.

This chain joins TRBV6-6 and TRBJ2-7; a possible D gene is TRBD1 (6 bases). Trimming took 5 bases from V and 8 from J, leaving 19 bases between them. Per germline, CDR1 MNHNY and CDR2 SVGAGI (reference sequence). The length of the CDR3 is 14 residues. The chain's CDR3 is CASSTGYNQPQQYF. The CDR3 coding sequence is TGTGCCAGCAGTACAGGGTACAATCAGCCCCAGCAGTACTTC.

This clonotype was found many times. The chain couples TRBV9 to TRBJ1-1, with D perhaps matching TRBD1 (6 bases). The germline V gene encodes CDR1 SGDLS and CDR2 YYNGEE. Trimming pared 4 bases from V and 4 bases from J, leaving 20 bases between. The CDR3 is 16 amino acids. The CDR3 spells CASSLSPGGAGTEAFF. The CDR3 DNA is TGTGCCAGCAGCCTAAGTCCTGGGGGGGCTGGCACTGAAGCTTTCTTT. Looking up the rest from reference TRBV9 and TRBJ1-1 gives the full variable domain: DSGVTQTPKHLITATGQRVTLRCSPRSGDLSVYWYQQSLDQGLQFLIQYYNGEERAKGNILERFSAQQFPDLHSELNLSSLELGDSALYFCASSLSPGGAGTEAFFGQGTRLTVV.

This chain connects TRBV12-3 or TRBV12-4 to TRBJ1-4; 7 bases line up with TRBD1. V lost 4 bases and J lost 5; bases outside the gene matches: 10. The length of the CDR3 is 16 residues. The CDR3 nucleotides read TGTGCCAGCAGTTGGACAGGTCTCGGTCACAATGAAAAACTGTTTTTT. Translating it yields CASSWTGLGHNEKLFF.

The chain links TRBV2 to TRBJ2-7, with 7 bases that match TRBD1. The CDR3 sequence is 16 residues long. The junction had 8 bases not matched to a gene; V was cut back by 0 bases and J by 3 bases. CDR1 SNHLY and CDR2 FYNNEI come from the germline V gene. CDR3 amino acids: CASSEASPGQIYEQYF. As DNA, the CDR3 is TGTGCCAGCAGTGAAGCGTCTCCGGGACAGATCTACGAGCAGTACTTC.

This clonotype was counted only a few times. The chain joins TRBV5-1 to TRBJ2-1, with a possible D match to TRBD2 (6 bases). The CDR3 runs to 16 residues. The germline V gene has CDR1 SGHRS and CDR2 YFSETQ. Trimming took 0 bases from V and 9 from J, leaving 19 bases between them. The CDR3, as DNA: TGCGCCAGCAGCTTGGATGGGCGGGGAGGCTTGGGTGAGCAGTTCTTC. Its translation: CASSLDGRGGLGEQFF.

V and J are TRBV20-1 and TRBJ2-5; 13 bases are a match to TRBD2. The germline CDR1 and CDR2 sequences are DFQATT and SNEGSKA (reference sequence). The CDR3 has 12 amino acids. Losses at the gene ends were 7 bases for V and 6 bases for J; bases not matched to a gene: 2. CDR3 amino acids: CSGTSGSKTQYF. CDR3 DNA sequence: TGCAGTGGGACTAGCGGGAGTAAGACCCAGTACTTC.

Concerning this clonotype: An end of the junction does not agree with germline; a read error may underlie this. The V gene is TRBV20-1, the J gene TRBJ2-2, with 10 bases identical to TRBD2. The CDR3 runs 15 residues. Germline-derived CDR1 and CDR2 are DFQATT and SNEGSKA (reference sequence). CDR3 loop: CSARSGTSDTGELSF. The CDR3 DNA reads as TGCAGTGCTAGATCGGGGACTAGCGACACCGGGGAGCTGTCTTTT.

This clonotype was seen many times. The V call is TRBV4-1, the J call TRBJ2-7; TRBD1 matches at 9 bases. The CDR3 length is 16 residues. The germline CDR1 and CDR2 sequences are MGHRA and YSYEKL. The V gene end was trimmed by 2 bases and the J gene end by 6 bases; junction bases not matched to a gene: 11. This chain's CDR3 is CASSQPSRDRDLEQYF. In DNA, the CDR3 is TGCGCCAGCAGCCAACCATCCCGGGACAGGGACCTCGAGCAGTACTTC.

This clonotype occurred many times. The gene calls are TRBV9 and TRBJ2-1; TRBD1 matches at 8 bases. After removal of 0 bases from V and 1 base from J, the junction contained 3 bases not matched to a gene. The CDR3 loop spans 16 amino acids. Per the germline V gene, CDR1 is SGDLS and CDR2 is YYNGEE. CDR3 region: CASSVGTGGSYNEQFF. As DNA, the CDR3 is TGTGCCAGCAGCGTAGGAACAGGGGGTTCCTACAATGAGCAGTTCTTC.

In the case of this clonotype: The germline gene is not matched at one end of the junction; a read error may be the cause. The V call is TRBV5-1, the J call TRBJ2-3; 12 positions match TRBD2. The V gene's germline CDR1 is SGHRS and CDR2 YFSETQ. This CDR3 region has 17 residues. For the CDR3, the DNA is TGCGCCAGCAGTTTGGGCGCTAGCGGGGGGGCAGGAAGTGAGCAGTATTTT. Protein product: CASSLGASGGAGSEQYF.